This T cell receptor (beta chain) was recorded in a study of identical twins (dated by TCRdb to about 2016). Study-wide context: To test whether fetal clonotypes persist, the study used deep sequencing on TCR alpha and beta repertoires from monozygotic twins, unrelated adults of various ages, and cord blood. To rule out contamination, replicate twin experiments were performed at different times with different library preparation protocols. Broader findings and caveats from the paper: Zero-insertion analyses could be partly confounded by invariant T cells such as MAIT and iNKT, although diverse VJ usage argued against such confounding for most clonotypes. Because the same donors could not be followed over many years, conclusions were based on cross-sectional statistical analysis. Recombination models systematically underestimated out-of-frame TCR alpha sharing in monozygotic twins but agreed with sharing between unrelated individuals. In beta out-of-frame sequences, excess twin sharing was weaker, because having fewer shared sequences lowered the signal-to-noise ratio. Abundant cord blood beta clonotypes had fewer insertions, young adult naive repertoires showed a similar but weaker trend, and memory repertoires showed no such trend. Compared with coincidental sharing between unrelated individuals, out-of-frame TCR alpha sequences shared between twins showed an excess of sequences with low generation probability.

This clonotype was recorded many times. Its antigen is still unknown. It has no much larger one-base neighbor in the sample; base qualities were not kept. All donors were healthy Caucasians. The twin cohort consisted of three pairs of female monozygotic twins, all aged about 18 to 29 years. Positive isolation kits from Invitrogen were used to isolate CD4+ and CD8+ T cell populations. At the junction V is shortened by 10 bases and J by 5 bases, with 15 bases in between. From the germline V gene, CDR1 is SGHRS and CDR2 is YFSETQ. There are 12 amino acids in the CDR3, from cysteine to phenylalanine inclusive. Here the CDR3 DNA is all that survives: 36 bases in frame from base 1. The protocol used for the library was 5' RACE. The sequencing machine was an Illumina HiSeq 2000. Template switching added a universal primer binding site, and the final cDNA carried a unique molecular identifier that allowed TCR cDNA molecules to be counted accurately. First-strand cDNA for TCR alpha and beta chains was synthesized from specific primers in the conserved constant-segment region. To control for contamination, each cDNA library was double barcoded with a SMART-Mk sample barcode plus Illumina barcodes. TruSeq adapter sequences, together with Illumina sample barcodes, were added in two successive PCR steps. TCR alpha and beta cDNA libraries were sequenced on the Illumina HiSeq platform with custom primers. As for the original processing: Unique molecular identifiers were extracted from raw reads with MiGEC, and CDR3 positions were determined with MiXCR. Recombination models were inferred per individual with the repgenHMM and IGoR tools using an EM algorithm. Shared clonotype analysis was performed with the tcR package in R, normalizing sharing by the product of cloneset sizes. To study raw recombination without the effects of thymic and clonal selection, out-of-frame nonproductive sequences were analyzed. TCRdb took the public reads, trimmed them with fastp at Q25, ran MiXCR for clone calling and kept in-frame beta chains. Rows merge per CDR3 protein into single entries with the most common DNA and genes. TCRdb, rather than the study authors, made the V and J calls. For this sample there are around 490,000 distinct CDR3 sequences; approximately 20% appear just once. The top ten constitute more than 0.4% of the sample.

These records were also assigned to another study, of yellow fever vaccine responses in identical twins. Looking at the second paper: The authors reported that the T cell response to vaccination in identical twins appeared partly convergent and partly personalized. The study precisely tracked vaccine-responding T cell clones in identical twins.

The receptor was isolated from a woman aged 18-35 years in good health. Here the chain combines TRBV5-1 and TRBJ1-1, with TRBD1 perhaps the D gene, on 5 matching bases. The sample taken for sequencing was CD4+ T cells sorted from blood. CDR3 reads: CASKEGRTEAFF. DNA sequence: TGCGCCTCCAAGGAGGGGAGGACTGAAGCTTTCTTT. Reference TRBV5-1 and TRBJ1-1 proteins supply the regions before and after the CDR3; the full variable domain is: KAGVTQTPRYLIKTRGQQVTLSCSPISGHRSVSWYQQTPGQGLQFLFEYFSETQRNKGNFPGRFSGRQFSNSRSEMNVSTLELGDSALYLCASKEGRTEAFFGQGTRLTVV.